The sample holds many counts of the clone carrying this T cell receptor (beta chain). The antigen is not known. This sample was included in a study of regulatory T cells in long-lasting Graves disease. Study as a whole: Patients with new Graves' disease had used antithyroid drugs below 3 months. Findings of the study overall: Persistent disease preferred TRBV28, TRBJ1-2 and TRBJ2-5; new disease, TRBV20-1 and TRBJ2-1.

The CDR3 length is 14 residues. Germline assignment: CDR1 SGHDN and CDR2 FVKESK. Trimming removed 1 base at V and 4 bases at J, with 10 bases between. Noted time point: newly diagnosed GD, antithyroid drugs for less than 3 months. The authors made the TCR library using RNA they extracted from PBMCs. To make TCR beta libraries, researchers used iRepertoire HTBI primers and Arm-PCR of CDR3 regions. TCRdb recomputed calls from the multiplex PCR reads with MiXCR, one row per CDR3 protein. The table includes about 560,000 distinct CDR3 sequences, approximately 16% detected once. The sample was also linked to a second study, of T cells in Graves' hyperthyroidism and ophthalmopathy. That source adds: With a duration under 2 months, the hyperthyroidism was newly diagnosed in patients aged 18 to 65. Exclusion followed for patients with uncontrolled infection, other autoimmune disease, pregnancy or lactation.

The origin of this receptor is a man aged 18 to 35 with Graves disease. The sample was peripheral blood mononuclear cells (PBMCs), taken at new diagnosis, from a patient treated with antithyroid drugs. The rearrangement uses TRBV14 and TRBJ2-5, with D perhaps matching TRBD2 (6 bases). In nucleotides, the CDR3 is TGTGCCAGCAGCCAAGCCGGGACTTTAGAGACCCAGTACTTC. Its translation: CASSQAGTLETQYF.